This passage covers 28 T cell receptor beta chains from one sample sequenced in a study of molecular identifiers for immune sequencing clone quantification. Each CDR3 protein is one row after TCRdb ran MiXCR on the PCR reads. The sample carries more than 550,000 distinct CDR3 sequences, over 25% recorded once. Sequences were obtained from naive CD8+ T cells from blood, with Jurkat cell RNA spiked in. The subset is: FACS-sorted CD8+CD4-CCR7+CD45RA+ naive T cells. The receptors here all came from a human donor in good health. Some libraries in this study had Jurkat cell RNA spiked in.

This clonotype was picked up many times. The CDR3 reads CASSEIRESSYEQYF. The DNA for the CDR3 is TGTGCCAGCAGTGAAATCAGGGAAAGCTCCTACGAGCAGTACTTC. The chain uses TRBV6-1 and TRBJ2-7, with D possibly being TRBD1 (5 bases). This CDR3 spans 15 amino acids. Germline CDR1 reads MNHNS; CDR2 reads SASEGT. V lost 2 bases to trimming and J lost 0 bases, with 11 bases between them.

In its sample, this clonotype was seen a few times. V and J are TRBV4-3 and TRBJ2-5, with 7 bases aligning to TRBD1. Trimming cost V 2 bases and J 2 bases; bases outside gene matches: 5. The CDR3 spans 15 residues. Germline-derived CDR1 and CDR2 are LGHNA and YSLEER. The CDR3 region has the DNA TGCGCCAGCAGCCAAAACAGGGGTGGTCAAGAGACCCAGTACTTC. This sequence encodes CASSQNRGGQETQYF.

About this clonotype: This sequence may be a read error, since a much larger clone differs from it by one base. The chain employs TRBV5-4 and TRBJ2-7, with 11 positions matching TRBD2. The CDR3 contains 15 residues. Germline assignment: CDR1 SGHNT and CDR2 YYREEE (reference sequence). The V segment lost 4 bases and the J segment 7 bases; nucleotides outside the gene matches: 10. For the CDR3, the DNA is TGTGCCAGCAGCCTCCGGACTAGCGGGTGTGATGAGCAGTACTTC. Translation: CASSLRTSGCDEQYF. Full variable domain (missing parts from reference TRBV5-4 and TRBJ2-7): ETGVTQSPTHLIKTRGQQVTLRCSSQSGHNTVSWYQQALGQGPQFIFQYYREEENGRGNFPPRFSGLQFPNYSSELNVNALELDDSALYLCASSLRTSGCDEQYFGPGTRLTVT.

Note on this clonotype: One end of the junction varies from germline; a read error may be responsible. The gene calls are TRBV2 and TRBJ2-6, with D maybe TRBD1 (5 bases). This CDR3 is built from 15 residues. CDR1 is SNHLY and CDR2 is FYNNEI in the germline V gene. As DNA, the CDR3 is TGTGCCAGCAGTGATTTCAGCTTTGGGGCCGACGTCCTGACTTTC. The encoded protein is CASSDFSFGADVLTF.

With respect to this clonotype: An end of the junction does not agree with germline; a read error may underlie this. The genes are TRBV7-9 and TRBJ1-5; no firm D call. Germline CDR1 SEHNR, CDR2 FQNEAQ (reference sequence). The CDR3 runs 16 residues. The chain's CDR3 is CASSLGGEGLYQLQHF. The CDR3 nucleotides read TGTGCCAGCAGCTTAGGCGGCGAAGGCCTTTATCAGCTCCAGCATTTT.

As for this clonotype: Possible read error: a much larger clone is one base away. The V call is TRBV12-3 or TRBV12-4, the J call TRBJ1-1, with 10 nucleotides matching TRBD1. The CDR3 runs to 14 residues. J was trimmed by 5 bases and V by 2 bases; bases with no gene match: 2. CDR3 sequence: CASSLRGQGTEAFF. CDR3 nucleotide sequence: TGTGCCAGCAGTTTAAGGGGACAGGGGACTGAAGCTTTCTTT.

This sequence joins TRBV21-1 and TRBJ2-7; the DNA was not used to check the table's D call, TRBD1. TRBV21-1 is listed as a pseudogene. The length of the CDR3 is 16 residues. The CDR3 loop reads CASSKALRTDAYEQYF. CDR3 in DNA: TGTGCCAGCAGCAAAGCGCTCAGGACAGATGCCTACGAGCAGTACTTC.

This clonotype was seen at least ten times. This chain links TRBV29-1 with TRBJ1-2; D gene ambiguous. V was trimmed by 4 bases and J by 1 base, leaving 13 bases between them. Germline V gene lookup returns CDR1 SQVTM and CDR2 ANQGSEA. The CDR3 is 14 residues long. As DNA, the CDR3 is TGCAGCGTTGCCGAACAGAGTTTTAACTATGGCTACACCTTC. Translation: CSVAEQSFNYGYTF.

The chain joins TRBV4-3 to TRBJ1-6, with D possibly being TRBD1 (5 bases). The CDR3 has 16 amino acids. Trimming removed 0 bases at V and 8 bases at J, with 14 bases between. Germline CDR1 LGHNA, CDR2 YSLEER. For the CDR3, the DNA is TGCGCCAGCAGCCAAGACGCGGGACGGAATGATTCACCCCTCCACTTT. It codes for CASSQDAGRNDSPLHF.

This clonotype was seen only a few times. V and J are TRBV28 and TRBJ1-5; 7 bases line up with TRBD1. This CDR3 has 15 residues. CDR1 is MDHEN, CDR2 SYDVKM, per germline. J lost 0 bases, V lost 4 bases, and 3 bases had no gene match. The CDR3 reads CASSSYRGSNQPQHF. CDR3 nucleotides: TGTGCCAGCAGTTCGTACAGGGGTAGCAATCAGCCCCAGCATTTT. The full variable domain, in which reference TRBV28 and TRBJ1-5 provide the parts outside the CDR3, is DVKVTQSSRYLVKRTGEKVFLECVQDMDHENMFWYRQDPGLGLRLIYFSYDVKMKEKGDIPEGYSVSREKKERFSLILESASTNQTSMYLCASSSYRGSNQPQHFGDGTRLSIL.

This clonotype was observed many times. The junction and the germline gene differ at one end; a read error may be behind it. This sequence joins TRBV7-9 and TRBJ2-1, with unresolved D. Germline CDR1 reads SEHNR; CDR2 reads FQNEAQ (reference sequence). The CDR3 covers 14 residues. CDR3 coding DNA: TGCGCCAGCAGTGTGGCCAGCTCCTACAATGAGCAGTTCTTC. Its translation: CASSVASSYNEQFF.

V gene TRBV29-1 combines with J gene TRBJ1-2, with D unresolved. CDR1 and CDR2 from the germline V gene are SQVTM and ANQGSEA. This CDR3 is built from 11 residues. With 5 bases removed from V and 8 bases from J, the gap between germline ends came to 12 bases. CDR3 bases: TGCAGCGTTATACTCTCGCAGGGCTACACCTTC. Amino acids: CSVILSQGYTF.

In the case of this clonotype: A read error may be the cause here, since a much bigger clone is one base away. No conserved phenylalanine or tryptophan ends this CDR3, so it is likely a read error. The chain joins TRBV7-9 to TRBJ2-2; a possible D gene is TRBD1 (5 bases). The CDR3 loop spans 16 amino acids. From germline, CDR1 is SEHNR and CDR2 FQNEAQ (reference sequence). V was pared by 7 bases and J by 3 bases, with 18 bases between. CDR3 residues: CASKAPVGRDTGELFL. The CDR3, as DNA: TGTGCCAGCAAAGCCCCCGTCGGCAGGGACACCGGGGAGCTGTTTTTG.

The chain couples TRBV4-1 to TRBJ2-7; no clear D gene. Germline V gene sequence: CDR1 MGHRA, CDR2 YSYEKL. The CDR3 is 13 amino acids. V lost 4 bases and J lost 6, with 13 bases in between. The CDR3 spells CASSPPGGVEQYF. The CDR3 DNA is TGCGCCAGCAGCCCCCCTGGTGGGGTCGAGCAGTACTTC.

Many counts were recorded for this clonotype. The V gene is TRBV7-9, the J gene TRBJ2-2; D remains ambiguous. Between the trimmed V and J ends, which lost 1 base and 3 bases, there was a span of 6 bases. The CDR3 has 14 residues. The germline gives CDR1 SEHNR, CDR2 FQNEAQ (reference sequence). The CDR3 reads CASSLDTYTGELFF. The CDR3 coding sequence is TGTGCCAGCAGCTTAGATACCTACACCGGGGAGCTGTTTTTT.

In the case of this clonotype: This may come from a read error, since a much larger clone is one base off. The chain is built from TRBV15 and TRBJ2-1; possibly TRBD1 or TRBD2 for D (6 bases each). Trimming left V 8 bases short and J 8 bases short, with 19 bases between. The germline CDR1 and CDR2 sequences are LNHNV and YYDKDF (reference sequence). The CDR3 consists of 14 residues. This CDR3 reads CATEIGGRGDEQFF. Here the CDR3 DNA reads TGTGCCACCGAGATTGGGGGGCGGGGTGATGAGCAGTTCTTC. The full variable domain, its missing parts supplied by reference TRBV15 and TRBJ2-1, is DAMVIQNPRYQVTQFGKPVTLSCSQTLNHNVMYWYQQKSSQAPKLLFHYYDKDFNNEADTPDNFQSRRPNTSFCFLDIRSPGLGDTAMYLCATEIGGRGDEQFFGPGTRLTVL.

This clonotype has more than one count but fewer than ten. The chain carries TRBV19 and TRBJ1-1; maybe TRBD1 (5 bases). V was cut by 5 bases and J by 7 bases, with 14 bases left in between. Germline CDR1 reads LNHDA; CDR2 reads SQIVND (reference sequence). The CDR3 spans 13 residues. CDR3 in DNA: TGTGCCAGTAGTGTCTCCGGGACGCGTGAAGCTTTCTTT. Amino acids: CASSVSGTREAFF.

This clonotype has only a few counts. CDR3 protein: CASSLDGDQETQYF. The CDR3 DNA follows: TGCGCCAGCAGCTTGGATGGGGATCAAGAGACCCAGTACTTC. The rearrangement uses TRBV5-1 and TRBJ2-5; D not certain. Germline assignment: CDR1 SGHRS and CDR2 YFSETQ. This CDR3 has 14 residues. V was pared by 0 bases and J by 2 bases, with 8 bases between.

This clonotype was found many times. The CDR3 DNA reads TGTGCCAGCAGTTCCACGGGCGGGAGGGCCCGAGAGCAGTTCTTC. It yields the protein CASSSTGGRAREQFF. V and J are TRBV28 and TRBJ2-1, with 9 nucleotides matching TRBD2. This CDR3 spans 15 amino acids. J gave up 10 bases and V 4 bases, and 11 bases lay outside the gene matches. CDR1 MDHEN and CDR2 SYDVKM come from the germline V gene.

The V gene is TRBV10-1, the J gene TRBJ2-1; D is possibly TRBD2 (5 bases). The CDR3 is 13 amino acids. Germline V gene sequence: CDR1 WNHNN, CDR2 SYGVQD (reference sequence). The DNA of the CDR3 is TGCGTCAGTGCTACTAGCTCCTACAATGAGCAGTTCTTC. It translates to CVSATSSYNEQFF.

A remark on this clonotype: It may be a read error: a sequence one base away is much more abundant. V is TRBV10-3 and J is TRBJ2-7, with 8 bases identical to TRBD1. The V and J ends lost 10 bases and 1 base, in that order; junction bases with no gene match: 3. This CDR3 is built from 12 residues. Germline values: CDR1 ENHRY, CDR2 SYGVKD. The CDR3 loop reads CATWTGSYEQYF. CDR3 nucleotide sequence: TGTGCCACCTGGACAGGGTCCTACGAGCAGTACTTC.

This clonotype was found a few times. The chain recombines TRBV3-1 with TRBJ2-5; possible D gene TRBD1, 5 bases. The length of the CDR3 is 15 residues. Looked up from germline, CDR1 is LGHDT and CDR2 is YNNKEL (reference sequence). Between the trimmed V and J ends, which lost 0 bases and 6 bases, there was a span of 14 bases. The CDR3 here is CASSQEGAPLQTQYF. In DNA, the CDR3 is TGTGCCAGCAGCCAAGAAGGGGCCCCCCTACAGACCCAGTACTTC.

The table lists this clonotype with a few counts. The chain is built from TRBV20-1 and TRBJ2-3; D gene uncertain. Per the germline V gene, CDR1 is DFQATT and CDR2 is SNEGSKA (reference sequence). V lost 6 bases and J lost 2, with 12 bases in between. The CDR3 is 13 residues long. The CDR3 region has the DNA TGCAGTGCCGACATAGTAGACACAGATACGCAGTATTTT. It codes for CSADIVDTDTQYF.

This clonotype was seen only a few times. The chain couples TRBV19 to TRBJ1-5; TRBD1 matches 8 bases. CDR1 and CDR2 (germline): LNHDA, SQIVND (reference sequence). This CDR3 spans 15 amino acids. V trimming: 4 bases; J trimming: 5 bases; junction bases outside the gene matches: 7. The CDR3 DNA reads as TGTGCCAGTAGTAACCTACCAGGGGGCGATCAGCCCCAGCATTTT. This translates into CASSNLPGGDQPQHF. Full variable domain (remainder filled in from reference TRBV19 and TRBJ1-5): DGGITQSPKYLFRKEGQNVTLSCEQNLNHDAMYWYRQDPGQGLRLIYYSQIVNDFQKGDIAEGYSVSREKKESFPLTVTSAQKNPTAFYLCASSNLPGGDQPQHFGDGTRLSIL.

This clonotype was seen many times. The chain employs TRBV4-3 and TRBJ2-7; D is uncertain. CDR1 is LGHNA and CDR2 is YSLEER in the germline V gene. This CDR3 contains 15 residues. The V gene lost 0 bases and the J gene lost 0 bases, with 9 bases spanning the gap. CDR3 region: CASSQEKESSYEQYF. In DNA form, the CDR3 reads TGCGCCAGCAGCCAAGAGAAGGAAAGCTCCTACGAGCAGTACTTC.

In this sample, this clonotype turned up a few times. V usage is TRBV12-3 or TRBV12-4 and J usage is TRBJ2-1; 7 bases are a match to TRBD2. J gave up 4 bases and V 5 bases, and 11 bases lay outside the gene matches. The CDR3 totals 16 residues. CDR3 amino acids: CASSPDSGSFYNEQFF. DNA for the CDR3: TGTGCCAGCAGTCCCGATAGCGGGTCTTTTTACAATGAGCAGTTCTTC.

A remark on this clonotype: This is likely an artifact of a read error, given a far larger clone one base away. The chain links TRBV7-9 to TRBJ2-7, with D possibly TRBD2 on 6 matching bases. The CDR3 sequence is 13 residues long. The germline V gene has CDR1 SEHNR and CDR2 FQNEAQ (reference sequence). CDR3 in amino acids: CASSQGLLYEQCF. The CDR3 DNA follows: TGTGCCAGCAGCCAGGGACTGCTCTACGAGCAGTGCTTC. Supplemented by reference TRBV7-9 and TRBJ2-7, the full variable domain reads DTGVSQNPRHKITKRGQNVTFRCDPISEHNRLYWYRQTLGQGPEFLTYFQNEAQLEKSRLLSDRFSAERPKGSFSTLEIQRTEQGDSAMYLCASSQGLLYEQCFGPGTRLTVT.

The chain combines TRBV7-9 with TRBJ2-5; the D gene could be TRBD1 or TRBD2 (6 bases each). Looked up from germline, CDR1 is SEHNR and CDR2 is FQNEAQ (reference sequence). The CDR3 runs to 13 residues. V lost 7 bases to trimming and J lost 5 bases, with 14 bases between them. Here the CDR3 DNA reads TGTGCCAGCACCCGTCCGGGGGCTGAGACCCAGTACTTC. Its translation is CASTRPGAETQYF.